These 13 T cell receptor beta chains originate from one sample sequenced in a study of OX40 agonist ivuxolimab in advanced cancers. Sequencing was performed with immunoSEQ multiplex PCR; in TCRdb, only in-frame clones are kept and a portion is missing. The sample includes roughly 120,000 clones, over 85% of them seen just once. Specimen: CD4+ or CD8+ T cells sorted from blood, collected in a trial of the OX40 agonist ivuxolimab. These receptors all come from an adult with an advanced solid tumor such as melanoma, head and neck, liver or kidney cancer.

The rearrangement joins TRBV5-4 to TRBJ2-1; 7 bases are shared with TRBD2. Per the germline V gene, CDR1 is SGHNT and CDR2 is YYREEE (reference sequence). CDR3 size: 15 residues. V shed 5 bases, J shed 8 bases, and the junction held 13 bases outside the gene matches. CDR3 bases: TGTGCCAGCAGTCTCCGGGTAGCGGGCCTCGATGAGCAGTTCTTC. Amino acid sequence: CASSLRVAGLDEQFF. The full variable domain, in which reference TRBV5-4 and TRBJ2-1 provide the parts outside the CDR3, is ETGVTQSPTHLIKTRGQQVTLRCSSQSGHNTVSWYQQALGQGPQFIFQYYREEENGRGNFPPRFSGLQFPNYSSELNVNALELDDSALYLCASSLRVAGLDEQFFGPGTRLTVL.

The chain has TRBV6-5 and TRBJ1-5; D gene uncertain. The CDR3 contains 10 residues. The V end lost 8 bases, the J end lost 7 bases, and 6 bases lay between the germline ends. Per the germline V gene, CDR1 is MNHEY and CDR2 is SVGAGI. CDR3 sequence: CASDFQPQHF. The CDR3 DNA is TGTGCCAGCGATTTCCAGCCCCAGCATTTT.

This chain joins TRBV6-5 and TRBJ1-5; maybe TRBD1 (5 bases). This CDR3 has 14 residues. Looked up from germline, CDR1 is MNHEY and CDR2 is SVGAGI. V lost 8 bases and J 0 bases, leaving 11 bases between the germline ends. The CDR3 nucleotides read TGTGCCAGCGGGCAGGGACTTAGCAATCAGCCCCAGCATTTT. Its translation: CASGQGLSNQPQHF.

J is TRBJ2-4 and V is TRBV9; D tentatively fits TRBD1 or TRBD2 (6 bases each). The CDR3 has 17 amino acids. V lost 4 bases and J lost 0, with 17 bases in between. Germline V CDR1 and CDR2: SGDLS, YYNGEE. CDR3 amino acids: CASSPWGASAAKNIQYF. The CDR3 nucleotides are TGTGCCAGCAGCCCTTGGGGGGCTAGCGCAGCCAAAAACATTCAGTACTTC.

CDR3 sequence reads: CASSPLLAGYDTQYF. CDR3 nucleotide sequence: TGCGCCAGCAGCCCCCTACTAGCGGGGTACGATACGCAGTATTTT. V and J are TRBV5-1 and TRBJ2-3; 10 bases map to TRBD2. The CDR3 is 15 amino acids. The germline V gene encodes CDR1 SGHRS and CDR2 YFSETQ. Trimming took 4 bases from V and 6 from J; bases not matched to a gene: 8.

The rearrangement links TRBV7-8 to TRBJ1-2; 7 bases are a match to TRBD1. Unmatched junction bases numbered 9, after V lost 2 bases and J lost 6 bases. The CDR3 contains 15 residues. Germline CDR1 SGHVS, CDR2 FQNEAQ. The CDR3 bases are TGTGCCAGCAGCTTAAGACAGGGAAGGCTCCATGGCTACACCTTC. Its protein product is CASSLRQGRLHGYTF.

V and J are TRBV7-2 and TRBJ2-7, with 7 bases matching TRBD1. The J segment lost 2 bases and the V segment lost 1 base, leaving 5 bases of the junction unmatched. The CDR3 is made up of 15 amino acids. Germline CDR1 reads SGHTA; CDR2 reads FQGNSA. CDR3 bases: TGTGCCAGCAGCTTAGACAGGGGCCCCACCTACGAGCAGTACTTC. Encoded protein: CASSLDRGPTYEQYF.

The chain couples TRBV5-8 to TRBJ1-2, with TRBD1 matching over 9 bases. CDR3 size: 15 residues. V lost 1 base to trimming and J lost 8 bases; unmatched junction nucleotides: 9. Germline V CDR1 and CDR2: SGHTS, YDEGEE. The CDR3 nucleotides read TGTGCCAGCAGCTTGAACCACAGGGGGCTGCGAGGCTACACCTTC. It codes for CASSLNHRGLRGYTF.

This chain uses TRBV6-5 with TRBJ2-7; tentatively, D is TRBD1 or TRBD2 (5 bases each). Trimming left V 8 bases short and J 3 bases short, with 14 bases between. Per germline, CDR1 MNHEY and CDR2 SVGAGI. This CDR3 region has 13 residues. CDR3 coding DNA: TGTGCCAGCGTCCGGGACCGAGACTACGAGCAGTACTTC. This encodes CASVRDRDYEQYF.

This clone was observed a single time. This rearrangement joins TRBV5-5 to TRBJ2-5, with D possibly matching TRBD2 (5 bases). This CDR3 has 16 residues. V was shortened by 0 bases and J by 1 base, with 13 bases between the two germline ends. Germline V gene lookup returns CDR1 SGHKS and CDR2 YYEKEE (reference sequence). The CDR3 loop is CASSLGGRTFQETQYF. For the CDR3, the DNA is TGTGCCAGCAGCTTGGGAGGGCGAACTTTCCAAGAGACCCAGTACTTC.

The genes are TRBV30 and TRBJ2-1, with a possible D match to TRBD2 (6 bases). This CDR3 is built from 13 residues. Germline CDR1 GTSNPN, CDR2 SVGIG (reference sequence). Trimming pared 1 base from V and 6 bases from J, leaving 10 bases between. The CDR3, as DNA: TGTGCCTGGAGTGGCGGGATTGTCAATGAGCAGTTCTTC. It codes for CAWSGGIVNEQFF.

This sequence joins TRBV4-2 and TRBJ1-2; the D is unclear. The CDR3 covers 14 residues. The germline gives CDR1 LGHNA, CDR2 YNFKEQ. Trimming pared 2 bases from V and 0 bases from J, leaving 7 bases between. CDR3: CASSQKGTNYGYTF. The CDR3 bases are TGTGCCAGCAGCCAAAAGGGTACTAACTATGGCTACACCTTC.

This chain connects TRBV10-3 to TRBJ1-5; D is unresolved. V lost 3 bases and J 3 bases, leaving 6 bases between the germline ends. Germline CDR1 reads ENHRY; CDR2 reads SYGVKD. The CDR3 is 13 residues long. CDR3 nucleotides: TGTGCCATCAGTGAACAGATCAATCAGCCCCAGCATTTT. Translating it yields CAISEQINQPQHF.